This T cell receptor (beta chain) was found in a study of CD8 T cells in ankylosing spondylitis. TCRdb re-analysed the 5' RACE reads in MiXCR, keeping a single row per CDR3 protein. Among approximately 350,000 distinct CDR3 sequences listed, roughly 14% were seen once. This clonotype has only a few counts. What it binds is not known. V was clipped by 6 bases and J by 2 bases, with 4 bases between them. This CDR3 has 12 residues. Whole-study findings and limits: Clones tied to disease were said to be significantly enriched in matched ankylosing spondylitis synovial fluid. Past research had described some motif variants in reactive arthritis synovial fluid and blood.

The sequencing sample was made of blood, either unsorted or a sorted T cell fraction (not recorded which). The receptor was derived from a male donor with ankylosing spondylitis or in good health (not recorded which). This chain joins TRBV12-3 or TRBV12-4 and TRBJ2-2; D remains unclear. CDR3 protein: CASRINTGELFF. The CDR3 bases are TGTGCCAGCAGGATAAACACCGGGGAGCTGTTTTTT.